This TCR beta chain is from a study of T cell repertoires in cytomegalovirus infection. One entry per CDR3 protein results from TCRdb running MiXCR on the reads. The sample shows roughly 230,000 distinct CDR3 sequences, over 20% of them seen only once. The CDR3 sequence is 16 residues long. Germline values: CDR1 MDHEN, CDR2 SYDVKM. Trimming shortened V by 2 bases and J by 10 bases, and 21 bases separated the two germline ends. The source material was CD8+ T cells from PBMCs. The clonotype comes from a human donor in good health (CMV status not recorded). Some clones in this sample may be carry-over from other donors' samples. The rearrangement uses TRBV28 and TRBJ2-1; possible D gene TRBD1, 5 bases. CDR3 region: CASSLLPRAPRQEQFF. The DNA of the CDR3 is TGTGCCAGCAGTTTACTACCCCGGGCCCCCCGACAGGAGCAGTTCTTC.